These 15 T cell receptor beta chains share one sample of origin, sequenced in a study of blood T cell repertoires in COVID-19. Data came from immunoSEQ multiplex PCR; TCRdb stores just in-frame clones and leaves some out. The table lists roughly 100,000 clones, approximately 80% of them singletons, with around 17% in the top ten. What was sequenced was peripheral blood. Receptors originate from a human donor in a cohort sampled during active COVID-19.

The chain carries TRBV5-1 and TRBJ2-4; D remains unclear. The CDR3 contains 14 residues. V lost 5 bases, J lost 0 bases, and 9 bases lay in between. The germline V gene has CDR1 SGHRS and CDR2 YFSETQ. This CDR3 reads CASRENLAKNIQYF. CDR3 nucleotides: TGCGCCAGCAGAGAGAACTTAGCCAAAAACATTCAGTACTTC.

The chain joins TRBV24-1 to TRBJ2-6, with TRBD1 matching 8 bases. The V segment lost 5 bases and the J segment 0 bases; nucleotides outside the gene matches: 11. Germline CDR1 and CDR2: KGHDR and SFDVKD. This CDR3 is 19 amino acids long. The CDR3: CATSVTPGQESSGANVLTF. CDR3 nucleotide sequence: TGTGCCACCAGTGTCACTCCGGGACAGGAAAGCTCTGGGGCCAACGTCCTGACTTTC.

The chain recombines TRBV11-2 with TRBJ2-5; TRBD2 matches at 14 bases. The germline V gene has CDR1 SGHAT and CDR2 FQNNGV. V lost 5 bases to trimming and J lost 7 bases; unmatched junction nucleotides: 9. The CDR3 totals 16 residues. DNA of the CDR3: TGTGCCAGCAGCCCGGGACTAGCGGGAGATAGGGGGACCCAGTACTTC. This translates into CASSPGLAGDRGTQYF.

The CDR3 loop reads CSASRGTGNYGYTF. DNA for the CDR3: TGCAGTGCTAGTCGGGGGACAGGGAACTATGGCTACACCTTC. The chain couples TRBV20-1 to TRBJ1-2, with 9 bases lining up with TRBD1. Germline lookup yields CDR1 DFQATT and CDR2 SNEGSKA (reference sequence). V shed 3 bases and J 2 bases; nucleotides not matched to a gene: 4. There are 14 residues in the CDR3.

J is TRBJ2-1 and V is TRBV9, with TRBD2 as a possible D gene (6 bases). V lost 4 bases to trimming and J lost 10 bases, with 21 bases between them. Looked up from germline, CDR1 is SGDLS and CDR2 is YYNGEE. This CDR3 is built from 15 residues. The CDR3 spells CASSTSGGTPGEQFF. CDR3 coding DNA: TGTGCCAGCAGCACGAGTGGCGGGACCCCTGGGGAGCAGTTCTTC.

The chain recombines TRBV30 with TRBJ1-2, with TRBD1 as a possible D gene (5 bases). Germline loops: CDR1 GTSNPN, CDR2 SVGIG (reference sequence). Deletions cut 2 bases from V and 6 bases from J, with 13 bases between. The CDR3 runs 13 residues. The CDR3 coding sequence is TGTGCCTGGAGTCGGAGGGGAGCGGATGGCTACACCTTC. The encoded protein is CAWSRRGADGYTF.

The V call is TRBV18, the J call TRBJ2-7; TRBD2 is a possible D gene (6 bases). Germline V CDR1 and CDR2: KGHSH, LQKENI. V lost 2 bases to trimming and J lost 9 bases, with 17 bases between them. The CDR3 contains 14 residues. In DNA form, the CDR3 reads TGTGCCAGCTCACCAGTACCCCGACTAGAGGGGCAGTACTTC. This translates into CASSPVPRLEGQYF.

CDR3: CASRPTGGRNEQYF. The CDR3 nucleotides are TGTGCCAGCAGACCTACAGGGGGGAGAAACGAGCAGTACTTC. This sequence joins TRBV6-5 and TRBJ2-7; 8 bases are shared with TRBD1. CDR3 size: 14 residues. Germline values: CDR1 MNHEY, CDR2 SVGAGI. Trimming at V came to 6 bases and at J to 5 bases, leaving 9 bases not matched to a gene.

V and J are TRBV18 and TRBJ2-7, with D possibly matching TRBD2 (5 bases). V dropped 3 bases and J dropped 7 bases, with 13 bases sitting between them. Germline V gives CDR1 KGHSH, CDR2 LQKENI. CDR3 length: 13 amino acids. CDR3 sequence (DNA): TGTGCCAGCTCACCCTCGAATCCGGGGGAGCAGTACTTC. This gives the protein CASSPSNPGEQYF.

This clone turned up a few times. The rearrangement uses TRBV29-1 and TRBJ2-7; 13 bases match TRBD2. Trimming cost V 4 bases and J 2 bases; bases outside gene matches: 11. The CDR3 sequence is 17 residues long. Germline CDR1 reads SQVTM; CDR2 reads ANQGSEA. The CDR3: CSVVDFRTSGSTYEQYF. In DNA, the CDR3 is TGCAGCGTTGTGGACTTTAGGACTAGCGGGAGTACCTACGAGCAGTACTTC.

This chain joins TRBV18 and TRBJ1-3; tentatively, D is TRBD1 (5 bases). The CDR3 sequence is 15 residues long. Germline CDR1 and CDR2: KGHSH and LQKENI. V was pared by 0 bases and J by 4 bases, with 10 bases between. CDR3 sequence (DNA): TGTGCCAGCTCACCACCCCGGACAAGCGGAAACACCATATATTTT. This encodes CASSPPRTSGNTIYF. Looking up the rest from reference TRBV18 and TRBJ1-3 gives the full variable domain: NAGVMQNPRHLVRRRGQEARLRCSPMKGHSHVYWYRQLPEEGLKFMVYLQKENIIDESGMPKERFSAEFPKEGPSILRIQQVVRGDSAAYFCASSPPRTSGNTIYFGEGSWLTVV.

The gene calls are TRBV19 and TRBJ1-5; D uncertain. The CDR3 consists of 15 residues. The germline V gene encodes CDR1 LNHDA and CDR2 SQIVND (reference sequence). V lost 7 bases, J lost 4 bases, and 17 bases lay in between. The CDR3 DNA reads as TGTGCCAGTACCGATCAGAGGTACGAAAATCAGCCCCAGCATTTT. It specifies CASTDQRYENQPQHF.

The J gene is TRBJ2-7, the V gene TRBV2, with D possibly being TRBD2 (7 bases). Germline V gene sequence: CDR1 SNHLY, CDR2 FYNNEI. The V end was cut by 7 bases, the J end by 0 bases, with 19 bases between. The CDR3 consists of 16 residues. CDR3 bases: TGTGCCAGCACCCGAGCCGGGGGCGGGAGCTCCTACGAGCAGTACTTC. This encodes CASTRAGGGSSYEQYF.

The chain has TRBV5-1 and TRBJ1-1; the match to TRBD1 covers 8 bases. CDR3 length: 14 amino acids. Per the germline V gene, CDR1 is SGHRS and CDR2 is YFSETQ. V trimming: 3 bases; J trimming: 5 bases; junction bases outside the gene matches: 6. The CDR3 sequence is CASSSDRGGTEAFF. The CDR3 bases are TGCGCCAGCAGCTCAGACAGGGGTGGTACTGAAGCTTTCTTT.

CDR3 DNA sequence: TGTGCCAGCAGTTTAGGGACAGGGCGACCCGAGCAGTACTTC. Protein sequence: CASSLGTGRPEQYF. The rearrangement uses TRBV28 and TRBJ2-7; 9 bases fit TRBD1. Trimming at V came to 2 bases and at J to 6 bases, leaving 5 bases not matched to a gene. From germline, CDR1 is MDHEN and CDR2 SYDVKM. CDR3 length: 14 residues.